This TCR beta chain came from a study of PD-1 blockade in classical Hodgkin lymphoma. General study results and limits: Patients who responded completely had about the same baseline diversity as newly diagnosed patients. Whereas CD4+ TCR diversity had risen significantly by C4D1, CD8+ TCR diversity had not. As was reported, newly diagnosed patients showed lower baseline TCR diversity than healthy donors did.

Each patient relapsed following autologous stem cell transplantation, and prior brentuximab vedotin exposure differed. Reported best responses ranged across complete response, partial response or progressive disease. Repertoires were generated with immunoSEQ multiplex PCR, while TCRdb's copy carries only in-frame clones and drops some. The sample consists of 37,000 or so clones, around nine tenths of them appearing once. Concerning this clone itself: Its antigen is undetermined.

CDR1 and CDR2 (germline): SNHLY, FYNNEI. The CDR3 totals 11 residues. The V end lost 4 bases, the J end lost 3 bases, and 4 bases lay between the germline ends. Specimen: peripheral blood mononuclear cells (PBMCs), collected before the second cycle of nivolumab. The receptor's source is a human donor with classical Hodgkin lymphoma. The genes are TRBV2 and TRBJ2-7; D is unclear. As DNA, the CDR3 is TGTGCCAGCAGTGGCTACTACGAGCAGTACTTC. This gives the protein CASSGYYEQYF.